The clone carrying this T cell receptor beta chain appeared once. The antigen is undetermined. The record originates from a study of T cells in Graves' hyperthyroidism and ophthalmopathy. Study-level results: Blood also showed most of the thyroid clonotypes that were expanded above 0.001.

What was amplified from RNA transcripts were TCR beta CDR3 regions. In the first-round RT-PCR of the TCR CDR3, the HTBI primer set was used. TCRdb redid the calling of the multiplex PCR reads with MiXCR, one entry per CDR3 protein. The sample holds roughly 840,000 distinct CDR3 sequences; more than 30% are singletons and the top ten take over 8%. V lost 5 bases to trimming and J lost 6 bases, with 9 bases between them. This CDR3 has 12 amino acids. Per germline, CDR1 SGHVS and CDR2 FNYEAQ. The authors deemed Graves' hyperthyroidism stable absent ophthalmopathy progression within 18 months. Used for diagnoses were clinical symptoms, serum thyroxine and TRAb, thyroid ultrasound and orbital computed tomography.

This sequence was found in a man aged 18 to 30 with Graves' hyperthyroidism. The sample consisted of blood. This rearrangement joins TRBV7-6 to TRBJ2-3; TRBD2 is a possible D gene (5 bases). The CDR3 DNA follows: TGTGCCAGCAGCCGGTCGGGGGATACGCAGTATTTT. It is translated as CASSRSGDTQYF. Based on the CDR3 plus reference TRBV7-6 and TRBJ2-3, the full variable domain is GAGVSQSPRYKVTKRGQDVALRCDPISGHVSLYWYRQALGQGPEFLTYFNYEAQQDKSGLPNDRFSAERPEGSISTLTIQRTEQRDSAMYRCASSRSGDTQYFGPGTRLTVL.